This T cell receptor beta chain was identified in a study of CD8 T cells in Susac syndrome. General observations from the study: The total CD8+ repertoires contained 15 to 20 Susac-specific public clones, and the CD8+ TEMRA repertoires contained 4 to 6. Peak Susac CD8+ clonal expansion occurred in TEMRA cells and active patients.

RNA amounts of 0.5 to 1 ug underwent reverse transcription with random hexamers. TCR beta CDR3 was amplified by immunoSEQ multiplex PCR. This amplification extended across 54 Vbeta and 13 Jbeta segments. TCRdb re-analysed the immunoSEQ multiplex PCR reads in MiXCR, keeping a single row per CDR3 protein. The sample has 70,000 to 95,000 distinct CDR3 sequences, about 94% seen once. Points on this clonotype: The antigen is undetermined.

The CDR3 covers 10 residues. V dropped 8 bases and J dropped 4 bases, with 4 bases sitting between them. The V gene's germline CDR1 is MNHEY and CDR2 SVGAGI. The TCR comes from a human donor with Susac syndrome. Sample: CD8+ T cells from PBMCs. The V and J genes are TRBV6-5 and TRBJ2-3; no definite D call. The CDR3 loop reads CASGADTQYF. Written as DNA, the CDR3 is TGTGCCAGCGGCGCAGATACGCAGTATTTT.